The clone carrying this TCR beta chain was recorded a few times. Its antigen remains unidentified. Profiled with immunoSEQ multiplex PCR; TCRdb holds only in-frame clones, not every one. The sample contains about 6,500 clones, around 66% of which appear only once. The sample is drawn from a study of coeliac disease. Looking at the study overall: Each coeliac patient was active, refractory type I, or diet-controlled.

Study observations and caveats: Largely private TRB repertoires meant most sequences were sample-unique. Of coeliac lamina propria samples, about 55% of the 18 held published gliadin-specific TRB sequences, versus 1 of 6 controls.

The TCR was taken from a man aged 45-60 years with active celiac disease. The sample was lamina propria lymphocytes from the gut.

CDR3 residues: CASSQDRNQPQHF. CDR3 nucleotides: TGTGCCAGCAGCCAGGACAGGAATCAGCCCCAGCATTTT. This sequence joins TRBV7-7 and TRBJ1-5, with 7 positions matching TRBD1. Germline CDR1 is SSHAT and CDR2 is FNYEAQ (reference sequence). The CDR3 is made up of 13 amino acids. Germline trimming cut 5 bases from V and 4 bases from J; bases unmatched to any gene: 2.